Below, 9 T cell receptor beta chains from the same sample are listed, as sequenced in a study of PD-1 blockade in classical Hodgkin lymphoma (TCRdb year 2020). The library was prepared using the immunoSEQ multiplex PCR assay. TCRdb mirrors the immuneACCESS table, restricted to in-frame sequences. Some clones are absent from its copies; in checked studies, under half trace to an unresolved V gene, and the reason for the others is unknown. For this sample there are some 8,000 clones; 77% appear just once. 30% to 45% of the sample comes from the top ten. In light of the paper, this sample's time point label describes: cycle 4 day 1 (C4D1), after five to seven weeks of nivolumab. All trial patients had relapsed after autologous stem cell transplantation, with cohorts A, B and C differing in prior brentuximab vedotin exposure. A Miltenyi CD8+ T cell isolation kit was used for magnetic negative selection to purify CD8+ T cells from thawed PBMCs.

The sample was CD8+ T cells from blood, taken before the fourth cycle of nivolumab. All receptors derive from a human donor with classical Hodgkin lymphoma.

The genes are TRBV6-5 and TRBJ1-5; weak D call: TRBD1 (5 bases). Germline V gene sequence: CDR1 MNHEY, CDR2 SVGAGI. CDR3 length: 14 amino acids. Between the trimmed V and J ends, which lost 0 bases and 7 bases, there was a span of 10 bases. The CDR3 reads CASSYSGGFQPQHF. In DNA form, the CDR3 reads TGTGCCAGCAGTTACTCGGGGGGTTTCCAGCCCCAGCATTTT.

This chain joins TRBV11-2 and TRBJ2-7; no definite D call. CDR1 is SGHAT and CDR2 is FQNNGV in the germline V gene. The CDR3 sequence is 13 residues long. Trimming left V 3 bases short and J 3 bases short, with 9 bases between. The CDR3 nucleotides read TGTGCCAGCAGCTTCGGTTGGGGCTACGAGCAGTACTTC. Translated: CASSFGWGYEQYF.

V and J are TRBV27 and TRBJ2-3, with D unresolved. CDR3 length: 16 residues. Per the germline V gene, CDR1 is MNHEY and CDR2 is SMNVEV (reference sequence). The V end was cut by 1 base, the J end by 3 bases, with 14 bases between. CDR3 region: CASSLLAVQKTDTQYF. CDR3 nucleotide sequence: TGTGCCAGCAGTTTATTGGCGGTCCAAAAAACAGATACGCAGTATTTT.

This rearrangement joins TRBV13 to TRBJ2-6; D is perhaps TRBD1 (6 bases). In germline, CDR1 is PRHDT, CDR2 FYEKMQ (reference sequence). V dropped 0 bases and J dropped 2 bases, with 11 bases sitting between them. The CDR3 loop spans 17 amino acids. The CDR3 protein is CASSLGTGLTGANVLTF. CDR3 nucleotide sequence: TGTGCCAGCAGCTTAGGTACAGGGTTGACTGGGGCCAACGTCCTGACTTTC.

The rearrangement uses TRBV28 and TRBJ2-1; D is perhaps TRBD2 (6 bases). This CDR3 is 17 amino acids long. Germline CDR1 is MDHEN and CDR2 is SYDVKM. Trimming took 4 bases from V and 3 from J, leaving 19 bases between them. This CDR3 is CASSYGAGLRNYNEQFF. The CDR3, as DNA: TGTGCCAGCAGTTACGGGGCGGGACTTCGAAACTACAATGAGCAGTTCTTC.

This chain uses TRBV27 with TRBJ2-7, with TRBD1 matching 8 bases. The CDR3 length is 14 residues. V was pared by 5 bases and J by 6 bases, with 9 bases of the junction left unmatched. The germline gives CDR1 MNHEY, CDR2 SMNVEV (reference sequence). CDR3 amino acids: CASSTSTGEAEQYF. The CDR3 DNA follows: TGTGCCAGCAGTACATCGACAGGGGAGGCCGAGCAGTACTTC.

The rearrangement joins TRBV2 to TRBJ2-7, with D perhaps TRBD2 (7 bases). Trimming stripped 9 bases from V and 2 bases from J, with 11 bases between. Looked up from germline, CDR1 is SNHLY and CDR2 is FYNNEI. The CDR3 spans 12 residues. The CDR3 here is CARGGDTYEQYF. CDR3 DNA sequence: TGTGCCAGGGGGGGGGACACCTACGAGCAGTACTTC.

The chain uses TRBV4-3 and TRBJ1-4, with a weak D call TRBD1 (5 bases). The CDR3 is 17 residues long. CDR1 and CDR2 from the germline V gene are LGHNA and YSLEER. V gave up 5 bases and J gave up 4 bases, with 20 bases separating them. CDR3 loop: CASSSGGAGTINEKLFF. CDR3 coding DNA: TGCGCCAGCAGCAGTGGTGGGGCCGGGACTATTAATGAAAAACTGTTTTTT.

This clone was seen once. V is TRBV4-2 and J is TRBJ2-3, with TRBD2 identical over 7 bases. CDR3 length: 16 amino acids. Germline V lookup: CDR1 LGHNA, CDR2 YNFKEQ. V was pared by 1 base and J by 1 base, with 5 bases of the junction left unmatched. The DNA for the CDR3 is TGTGCCAGCAGCCAAGGCTTGGCGGGGGGCACAGATACGCAGTATTTT. Its translation: CASSQGLAGGTDTQYF.